Listed here is a single T cell receptor (beta chain). The time point: baseline, week 1 (first vaccination visit). Treatment denoted: pre-vaccination baseline after standard-of-care therapy. The data were obtained in a study of a mutant IDH1 vaccine in newly diagnosed glioma. The overall study: Treated patients had a mean age of approximately 41 years and a sex split that was roughly 62% male and about 40% female. Before enrollment, the patients had been treated with radiotherapy alone, temozolomide alone, or both together. Most of them had received both.

The assay was immunoSEQ multiplex PCR, and TCRdb's table has in-frame clones only and misses some. The table records over 75,000 clones, around 80% of them present only once. CDR3 length equals 13 residues. The V end was cut by 4 bases, the J end by 6 bases, with 12 bases between. The germline V gene encodes CDR1 SNHLY and CDR2 FYNNEI. The chain joins TRBV2 to TRBJ1-2, with D uncertain. The specimen was PBMCs, collected from a glioma patient treated with radiotherapy, temozolomide or both. This clonotype was obtained from a middle-aged man with glioma. In nucleotides, the CDR3 is TGTGCCAGCAGTGCCGGGGTTCAAGATGGCTACACCTTC. Translated: CASSAGVQDGYTF.